This entry is about one TCR beta chain. Its antigen is as yet unknown. The method was immunoSEQ multiplex PCR; TCRdb's version includes in-frame clones alone and lacks a portion of them. In the table there are tens of thousands of clones, roughly 90% of which are singletons. The V and J ends lost 8 bases and 9 bases, in that order; junction bases with no gene match: 1. The CDR3 sequence is 11 residues long. Germline CDR1 and CDR2: LNHDA and SQIVND (reference sequence). The data were taken from a study of OX40 agonist ivuxolimab in advanced cancers. In the study overall: Two patients with cutaneous melanoma and one with hepatocellular carcinoma, three in total, showed partial responses. Study outcomes and limitations: The authors did not determine the antigen specificity of the expanded peripheral T cells.

The sample here was CD4+ or CD8+ T cells sorted from blood, taken in a trial of the OX40 agonist ivuxolimab. The chain couples TRBV19 to TRBJ2-4; 10 nucleotides align to TRBD1. This sequence originates from an adult with an advanced solid tumor such as melanoma, head and neck, liver or kidney cancer. CDR3 region: CASGQGGIQYF. In DNA, the CDR3 is TGTGCCAGTGGACAGGGGGGCATTCAGTACTTC.